Each of the 24 T cell receptor beta chains below was sequenced from the same sample in a study of OX40 agonist ivuxolimab in advanced cancers. This table comes from immunoSEQ multiplex PCR, and its TCRdb copy is limited to in-frame clones, with some not included. Of about 34,000 clones in the sample, 82% are singletons; the top ten hold over 2.5%. The material was CD4+ or CD8+ T cells sorted from blood, obtained in a trial of the OX40 agonist ivuxolimab. The source is an adult with an advanced solid tumor such as melanoma, head and neck, liver or kidney cancer.

Only a few counts were recorded for this clone. The chain employs TRBV7-2 and TRBJ2-7; 13 bases are shared with TRBD2. Germline CDR1 and CDR2: SGHTA and FQGNSA. This CDR3 has 15 amino acids. With V trimmed by 3 bases and J by 7 bases, 6 bases remained unmatched. The CDR3 spells CASSLTSGGPPEQYF. In DNA, the CDR3 is TGTGCCAGCAGCTTGACTAGCGGGGGGCCTCCTGAGCAGTACTTC.

CDR3 in amino acids: CSVDHWDQAFF. The CDR3, as DNA: TGCAGCGTCGACCATTGGGATCAAGCTTTCTTT. The genes are TRBV29-1 and TRBJ1-1; D uncertain. Germline values: CDR1 SQVTM, CDR2 ANQGSEA. This CDR3 has 11 amino acids. Trimming left V 6 bases short and J 9 bases short, with 14 bases between.

This sequence joins TRBV6-6 and TRBJ1-1; 9 bases line up with TRBD1. The germline V gene encodes CDR1 MNHNY and CDR2 SVGAGI (reference sequence). The trim removed 4 bases at V and 5 bases at J, leaving 5 bases unmatched. CDR3 length: 14 residues. In DNA, the CDR3 is TGTGCCAGCAGTTCCCTACAGGGGGCAACTGAAGCTTTCTTT. Its protein product is CASSSLQGATEAFF.

The V and J genes are TRBV14 and TRBJ2-1; 11 bases agree with TRBD2. The CDR3 totals 16 residues. Germline lookup yields CDR1 SGHDN and CDR2 FVKESK. V shed 2 bases, J shed 6 bases, and the junction held 6 bases outside the gene matches. The DNA for the CDR3 is TGTGCCAGCAGCCAAATAGCGGGAGGGTGGAGCAATGAGCAGTTCTTC. This translates into CASSQIAGGWSNEQFF.

The CDR3 is CASSLGQAKETQYF. The CDR3 DNA reads as TGTGCCAGCAGCTTAGGACAGGCAAAAGAGACCCAGTACTTC. The chain uses TRBV7-2 and TRBJ2-5; D might be TRBD1 (6 bases). The CDR3 has 14 residues. With 1 base removed from V and 3 bases from J, the gap between germline ends came to 9 bases. CDR1 is SGHTA and CDR2 is FQGNSA in the germline V gene. Together with reference TRBV7-2 and TRBJ2-5, the CDR3 gives the full variable domain: GAGVSQSPSNKVTEKGKDVELRCDPISGHTALYWYRQSLGQGLEFLIYFQGNSAPDKSGLPSDRFSAERTGGSVSTLTIQRTQQEDSAVYLCASSLGQAKETQYFGPGTRLLVL.

The chain has TRBV28 and TRBJ1-1; 8 nucleotides match TRBD1. The CDR3 consists of 15 residues. With 8 bases clipped from V and 0 bases from J, the junction kept 8 bases outside the gene matches. CDR1 is MDHEN, CDR2 SYDVKM, per germline. CDR3 residues: CASGSQTGVNTEAFF. The CDR3 DNA is TGTGCCAGCGGCTCGCAGACAGGGGTGAACACTGAAGCTTTCTTT.

The J gene is TRBJ2-7, the V gene TRBV2, with 9 bases aligning to TRBD1. V dropped 4 bases and J dropped 6; count of bases not matched to a gene: 10. The CDR3 has 15 amino acids. Germline loops: CDR1 SNHLY, CDR2 FYNNEI. The CDR3 DNA sequence: TGTGCCAGCAGTGGAGCCGGGACAGGGTATAGCGAGCAGTACTTC. Its translation: CASSGAGTGYSEQYF.

The chain joins TRBV4-3 to TRBJ2-1; 9 bases line up with TRBD2. CDR1 is LGHNA, CDR2 YSLEER, per germline. The V segment lost 0 bases and the J segment 4 bases; nucleotides outside the gene matches: 4. The CDR3 totals 16 residues. CDR3 protein: CASSQDLSGGYNEQFF. The DNA of the CDR3 is TGCGCCAGCAGCCAAGATCTTAGCGGGGGTTACAATGAGCAGTTCTTC.

CDR3 in amino acids: CASSLEAVAYNEQFF. CDR3 bases: TGTGCCAGCAGCTTAGAGGCGGTTGCCTACAATGAGCAGTTCTTC. The gene calls are TRBV11-3 and TRBJ2-1; unclear D gene. CDR1 SGHNT and CDR2 YENEEA come from the germline V gene. V lost 0 bases and J lost 2, with 8 bases in between. The CDR3 has 15 residues. Filled out from reference TRBV11-3 and TRBJ2-1, the complete variable domain reads EAGVVQSPRYKIIEKKQPVAFWCNPISGHNTLYWYLQNLGQGPELLIRYENEEAVDDSQLPKDRFSAERLKGVDSTLKIQPAELGDSAVYLCASSLEAVAYNEQFFGPGTRLTVL.

This clone was observed a single time. V is TRBV6-1 and J is TRBJ2-2, with a possible D match to TRBD2 (5 bases). This CDR3 comprises 12 residues. V gave up 5 bases and J gave up 7 bases, with 8 bases separating them. Germline V lookup: CDR1 MNHNS, CDR2 SASEGT. The CDR3 nucleotides read TGTGCCAGCAGTCCAGAGGGCGGGGAGCTGTTTTTT. Translation: CASSPEGGELFF.

The chain couples TRBV6-5 to TRBJ2-5, with D tentatively TRBD1 or TRBD2 (5 bases each). This CDR3 is built from 15 residues. Germline V lookup: CDR1 MNHEY, CDR2 SVGAGI. Between the trimmed V and J ends, which lost 3 bases and 5 bases, there was a span of 16 bases. The CDR3 spells CASSYTAGPGETQYF. DNA for the CDR3: TGTGCCAGCAGTTATACGGCAGGGCCGGGGGAGACCCAGTACTTC.

The chain has TRBV7-2 and TRBJ2-5; 14 bases are a match to TRBD2. Germline lookup yields CDR1 SGHTA and CDR2 FQGNSA. Losses at the gene ends were 4 bases for V and 5 bases for J; bases not matched to a gene: 6. The CDR3 is 16 residues long. This CDR3 is CASSWTSGRSSETQYF. The CDR3 bases are TGTGCCAGCAGCTGGACTAGCGGGAGGAGCTCGGAGACCCAGTACTTC.

The chain combines TRBV6-7 with TRBJ2-7; TRBD2 aligns across 11 bases. TRBV6-7 is noted as an ORF with a role that remains uncertain. Unmatched junction bases numbered 9, after V lost 5 bases and J lost 3 bases. The CDR3 runs 16 residues. Here the CDR3 DNA reads TGTGCCAGCAGTCTAACTTCCGGGACTAGCGGCTACGAGCAGTACTTC. As protein: CASSLTSGTSGYEQYF.

J is TRBJ1-1 and V is TRBV7-8; a weak D match, TRBD1 (6 bases). Germline V CDR1 and CDR2: SGHVS, FQNEAQ. The CDR3 runs 15 residues. The V end was cut by 0 bases, the J end by 4 bases, with 12 bases between. The CDR3, as DNA: TGTGCCAGCAGCTTAGCCGACCTAGGGGGCACTGAAGCTTTCTTT. It codes for CASSLADLGGTEAFF.

This rearrangement joins TRBV6-6 to TRBJ1-6, with 8 bases identical to TRBD1. The trim removed 5 bases at V and 9 bases at J, leaving 6 bases unmatched. This CDR3 is 14 amino acids long. Per germline, CDR1 MNHNY and CDR2 SVGAGI (reference sequence). CDR3 in DNA: TGTGCCAGCAGTCTCGGACAGGGCGGTTCACCCCTCCACTTT. This encodes CASSLGQGGSPLHF.

The chain uses TRBV7-9 and TRBJ2-7, with D tentatively TRBD1 (5 bases). Germline lookup yields CDR1 SEHNR and CDR2 FQNEAQ (reference sequence). Trimming pared 8 bases from V and 4 bases from J, leaving 12 bases between. This CDR3 contains 12 residues. The CDR3 nucleotides read TGTGCCAGCGGACCCGACAGTTACGAGCAGTACTTC. It is translated as CASGPDSYEQYF.

This clone showed up just a few times. The V call is TRBV5-1, the J call TRBJ2-1; TRBD2 is a possible D gene (7 bases). The CDR3 extends over 15 amino acids. Germline CDR1 is SGHRS and CDR2 is YFSETQ. Trimming took off 4 bases at V and 5 bases at J, with 16 bases between the two ends. The DNA for the CDR3 is TGCGCCAGCAGCCCGGGATGGGGGGGCAACAATGAGCAGTTCTTC. Its protein product is CASSPGWGGNNEQFF.

The chain carries TRBV4-2 and TRBJ2-5, with D uncertain. The CDR3 runs to 13 residues. The V gene's germline CDR1 is LGHNA and CDR2 YNFKEQ. V lost 6 bases to trimming and J lost 1 base, with 9 bases between them. The DNA for the CDR3 is TGTGCCAGCAGTCGTCCGGGCCAAGAGACCCAGTACTTC. Its translation is CASSRPGQETQYF.

This rearrangement joins TRBV19 to TRBJ1-5, with no clear D. The V and J ends lost 6 bases and 0 bases respectively, with 3 bases between them. The CDR3 is made up of 12 amino acids. Germline values: CDR1 LNHDA, CDR2 SQIVND (reference sequence). CDR3 bases: TGTGCCAGTAGGGATAGCAATCAGCCCCAGCATTTT. This translates into CASRDSNQPQHF.

This clone appeared once. The V and J genes are TRBV6-5 and TRBJ1-2, with 12 bases fitting TRBD1. The CDR3 is made up of 16 amino acids. Germline CDR1 is MNHEY and CDR2 is SVGAGI. Trimming took 2 bases from V and 6 from J; bases not matched to a gene: 7. This chain's CDR3 is CASSYVGQGANNGYTF. The CDR3 region has the DNA TGTGCCAGCAGTTACGTGGGACAGGGGGCGAATAATGGCTACACCTTC.

The chain is built from TRBV9 and TRBJ2-5; 7 bases are shared with TRBD1. The ends lost 0 bases at V and 5 bases at J; junction bases unmatched: 7. CDR1 and CDR2 from the germline V gene are SGDLS and YYNGEE. This CDR3 comprises 15 residues. CDR3 nucleotides: TGTGCCAGCAGCGTAGGTGACAGGGTTAGGGAGACCCAGTACTTC. The encoded protein is CASSVGDRVRETQYF. The full variable domain, with the rest looked up from reference TRBV9 and TRBJ2-5, is DSGVTQTPKHLITATGQRVTLRCSPRSGDLSVYWYQQSLDQGLQFLIQYYNGEERAKGNILERFSAQQFPDLHSELNLSSLELGDSALYFCASSVGDRVRETQYFGPGTRLLVL.

The chain uses TRBV7-2 and TRBJ1-1; TRBD1 aligns across 7 bases. Trimming took 5 bases from V and 0 from J; bases not matched to a gene: 9. This CDR3 comprises 16 residues. Germline CDR1 SGHTA, CDR2 FQGNSA. The CDR3 is CASSPRTGSLNTEAFF. The CDR3 region has the DNA TGTGCCAGCAGCCCGAGGACAGGATCTTTGAACACTGAAGCTTTCTTT.

The chain carries TRBV5-1 and TRBJ2-5; 7 bases are a match to TRBD1. V dropped 4 bases and J dropped 5; count of bases not matched to a gene: 8. Germline-derived CDR1 and CDR2 are SGHRS and YFSETQ. CDR3 size: 14 residues. The CDR3 is CASSIRDSLETQYF. As DNA, the CDR3 is TGCGCCAGCAGCATCCGGGACAGTTTGGAGACCCAGTACTTC.

The chain carries TRBV7-9 and TRBJ2-1, with 7 positions matching TRBD1. Germline-derived CDR1 and CDR2 are SEHNR and FQNEAQ (reference sequence). The CDR3 sequence is 14 residues long. The junction had 12 bases not matched to a gene; V was cut back by 4 bases and J by 12 bases. The CDR3 loop reads CASSSGTALGGQFF. CDR3 sequence (DNA): TGTGCCAGCAGCTCCGGGACAGCCTTAGGGGGGCAGTTCTTC.